This TCR beta chain was documented in a study of identical twins. TCRdb re-called the 5' RACE reads with MiXCR, one entry per CDR3 protein. The data show hundreds of thousands of distinct CDR3 sequences, around 20% seen once. This clonotype was seen a few times. Its antigen is still unknown. Study-level points and caveats: The authors drew conclusions from cross-sectional statistical analysis rather than following the same donors.

Germline V gives CDR1 DFQATT, CDR2 SNEGSKA (reference sequence). CDR3 size: 13 residues. The junction had 6 bases not matched to a gene; V was cut back by 6 bases and J by 3 bases. The data also belong to a second study, concerning T cells expressing NK-cell markers.

The source of this sequence is a woman younger than 35 in good health. Sequenced sample: PBMCs. The chain couples TRBV20-1 to TRBJ1-2, with 8 positions matching TRBD1. This CDR3 reads CSAWDRQDYGYTF. CDR3 nucleotide sequence: TGCAGTGCCTGGGACAGGCAGGACTATGGCTACACCTTC.